The 5 T cell receptor beta chains below come from one sample, sequenced in a study of T cell repertoires in cytomegalovirus infection. A single record per CDR3 protein comes from TCRdb applying MiXCR to the reads. The table shows 370,000 or so distinct CDR3 sequences, with approximately 35% occurring only once. Their target antigens are unknown. Sequencing was performed on cultured PBMCs, taken from culture after CMV antigen stimulation. The origin of the receptors is a human donor in good health (CMV status not recorded). Some clones in this sample may be carry-over from other donors' samples.

There are a few counts of this clonotype. This chain uses TRBV10-3 with TRBJ2-3; a possible D gene is TRBD1 (6 bases). The CDR3 has 13 amino acids. With 7 bases removed from V and 1 base from J, the gap between germline ends came to 9 bases. Germline loops: CDR1 ENHRY, CDR2 SYGVKD. CDR3 nucleotide sequence: TGTGCCATCAAAGGGGGTGGCACAGATACGCAGTATTTT. Protein: CAIKGGGTDTQYF.

The sample holds many counts of this clonotype. V gene TRBV7-2 combines with J gene TRBJ1-3; D remains unclear. This CDR3 spans 15 amino acids. V lost 0 bases and J lost 2, with 8 bases in between. CDR1 SGHTA and CDR2 FQGNSA come from the germline V gene. The CDR3 spells CASSLATGTGNTIYF. Here the CDR3 DNA reads TGTGCCAGCAGCTTAGCAACGGGGACTGGAAACACCATATATTTT.

The chain is built from TRBV29-1 and TRBJ2-5; D is uncertain. Germline CDR1 SQVTM, CDR2 ANQGSEA. The length of the CDR3 is 12 residues. V shed 4 bases and J shed 0 bases, with 6 bases lying between them. The CDR3 bases are TGCAGCGTTGCAGCGTACCAAGAGACCCAGTACTTC. Residues: CSVAAYQETQYF.

This clonotype was counted a few times. J is TRBJ2-1 and V is TRBV5-5; 9 bases agree with TRBD1. V gave up 3 bases and J gave up 6 bases; unmatched junction bases: 10. This CDR3 is built from 16 residues. The germline CDR1 and CDR2 sequences are SGHKS and YYEKEE (reference sequence). The CDR3 region is CASSWTPGQGFNEQFF. The CDR3 bases are TGTGCCAGCAGCTGGACGCCGGGACAGGGTTTCAATGAGCAGTTCTTC.

This clonotype was detected ten times or more. V and J are TRBV4-2 and TRBJ2-1; possibly TRBD1 for D (6 bases). CDR3 size: 14 residues. V was pared by 5 bases and J by 0 bases, with 8 bases between. CDR1 is LGHNA, CDR2 YNFKEQ, per germline. The DNA for the CDR3 is TGTGCCAGCAGCGGGGGCGGCTCCTACAATGAGCAGTTCTTC. Amino acid sequence: CASSGGGSYNEQFF.